This entry concerns a single TCR beta chain. Antigen: not known. This sample was included in a study of vaccination effects on CD4 cells after COVID-19. Antigen-specific CD4+ T cells expanded by the ViraFEST assay with viral peptide pools were then sequenced. The authors isolated CD4+ T cells after about 10 days of culture. Each person got two doses of an mRNA SARS-CoV-2 vaccine, BNT162b2 or mRNA-1273. Neither prior SARS-CoV-2 infection nor positive nucleocapsid antibodies were present in the vaccine recipients. Data came from immunoSEQ multiplex PCR; TCRdb stores just in-frame clones and leaves some out. The sample holds roughly 70,000 clones, 76% seen once. V shed 2 bases and J shed 7 bases, with 15 bases lying between them. From germline, CDR1 is SGHTA and CDR2 FQGNSA. CDR3 size: 16 residues.

The rearrangement links TRBV7-2 to TRBJ1-6; no reliable D call. This sequence was found in a human donor who received a COVID-19 vaccine. Specimen: CD4+ T cells from PBMCs cultured with HCoV-OC43 spike peptides, collected after COVID-19 vaccination. As to subset: HCoV-OC43 spike overlapping peptide pool stimulation. In DNA, the CDR3 is TGTGCCAGCAGCTTATTTTCGGGATTCGGGAATTCACCCCTCCACTTT. Protein sequence: CASSLFSGFGNSPLHF.